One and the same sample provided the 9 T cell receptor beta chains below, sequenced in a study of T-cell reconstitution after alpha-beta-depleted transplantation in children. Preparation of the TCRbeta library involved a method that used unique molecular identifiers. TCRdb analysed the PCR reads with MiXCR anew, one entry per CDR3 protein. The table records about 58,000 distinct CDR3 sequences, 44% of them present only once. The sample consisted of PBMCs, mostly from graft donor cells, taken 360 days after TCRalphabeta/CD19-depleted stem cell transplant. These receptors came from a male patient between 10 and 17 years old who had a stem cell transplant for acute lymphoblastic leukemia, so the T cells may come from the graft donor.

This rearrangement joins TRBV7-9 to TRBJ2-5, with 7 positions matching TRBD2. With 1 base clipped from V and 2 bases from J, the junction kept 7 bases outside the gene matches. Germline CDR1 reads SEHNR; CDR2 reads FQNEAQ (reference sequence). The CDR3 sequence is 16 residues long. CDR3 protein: CASSLVRGSYQETQYF. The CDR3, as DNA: TGTGCCAGCAGCTTAGTCCGCGGGAGTTATCAAGAGACCCAGTACTTC.

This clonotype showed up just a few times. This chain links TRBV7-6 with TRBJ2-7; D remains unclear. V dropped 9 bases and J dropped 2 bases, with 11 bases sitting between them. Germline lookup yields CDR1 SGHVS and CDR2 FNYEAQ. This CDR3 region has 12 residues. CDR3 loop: CASRINTYEQYF. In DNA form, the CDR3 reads TGTGCCAGTCGAATAAACACCTACGAGCAGTACTTC. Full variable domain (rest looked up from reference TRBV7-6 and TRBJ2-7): GAGVSQSPRYKVTKRGQDVALRCDPISGHVSLYWYRQALGQGPEFLTYFNYEAQQDKSGLPNDRFSAERPEGSISTLTIQRTEQRDSAMYRCASRINTYEQYFGPGTRLTVT.

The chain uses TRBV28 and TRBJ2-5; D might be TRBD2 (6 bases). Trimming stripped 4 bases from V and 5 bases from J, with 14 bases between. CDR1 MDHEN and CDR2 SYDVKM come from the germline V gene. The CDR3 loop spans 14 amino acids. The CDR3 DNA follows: TGTGCCAGCAGTTCGGGACTTAGAATGGAGACCCAGTACTTC. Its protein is CASSSGLRMETQYF.

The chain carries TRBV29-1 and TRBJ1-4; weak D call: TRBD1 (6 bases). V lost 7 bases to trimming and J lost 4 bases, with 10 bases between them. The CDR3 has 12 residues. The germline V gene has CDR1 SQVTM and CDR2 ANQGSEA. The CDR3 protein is CSANRDNEKLFF. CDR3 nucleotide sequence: TGCAGCGCTAACAGGGATAATGAAAAACTGTTTTTT.

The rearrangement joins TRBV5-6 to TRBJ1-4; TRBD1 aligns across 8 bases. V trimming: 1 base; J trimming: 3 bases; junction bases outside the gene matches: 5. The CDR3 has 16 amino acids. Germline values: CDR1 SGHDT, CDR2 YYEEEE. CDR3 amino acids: CASSLRGTGPNEKLFF. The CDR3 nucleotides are TGTGCCAGCAGCTTGAGGGGGACAGGCCCTAATGAAAAACTGTTTTTT.

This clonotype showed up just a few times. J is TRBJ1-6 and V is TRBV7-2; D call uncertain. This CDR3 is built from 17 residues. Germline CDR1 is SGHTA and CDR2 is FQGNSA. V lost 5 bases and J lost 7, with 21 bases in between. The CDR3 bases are TGTGCCAGCAGCCCTTCCCTTAGCGGTTCCTTGAATTCACCCCTCCACTTT. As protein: CASSPSLSGSLNSPLHF.

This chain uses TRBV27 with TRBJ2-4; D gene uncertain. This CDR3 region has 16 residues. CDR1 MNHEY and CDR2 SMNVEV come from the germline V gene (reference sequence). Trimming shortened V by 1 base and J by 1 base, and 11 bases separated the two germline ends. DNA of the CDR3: TGTGCCAGCAGTTTATGGAGCTGGTGGGCCAAAAACATTCAGTACTTC. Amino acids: CASSLWSWWAKNIQYF.

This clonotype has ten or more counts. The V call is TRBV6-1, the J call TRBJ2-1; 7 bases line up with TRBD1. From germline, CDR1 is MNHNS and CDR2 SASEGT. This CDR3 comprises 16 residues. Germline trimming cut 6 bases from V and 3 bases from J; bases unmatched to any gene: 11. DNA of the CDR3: TGTGCCAGCAGCCGTAAACAGGGGATATTCTACAATGAGCAGTTCTTC. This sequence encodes CASSRKQGIFYNEQFF.

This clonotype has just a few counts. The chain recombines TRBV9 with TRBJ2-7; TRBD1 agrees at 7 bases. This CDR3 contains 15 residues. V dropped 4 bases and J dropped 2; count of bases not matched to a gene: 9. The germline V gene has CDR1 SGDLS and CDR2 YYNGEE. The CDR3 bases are TGTGCCAGCAGCCCGACATCCGGGACAGCCTACGAGCAGTACTTC. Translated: CASSPTSGTAYEQYF. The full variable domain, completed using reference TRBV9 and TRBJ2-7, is DSGVTQTPKHLITATGQRVTLRCSPRSGDLSVYWYQQSLDQGLQFLIQYYNGEERAKGNILERFSAQQFPDLHSELNLSSLELGDSALYFCASSPTSGTAYEQYFGPGTRLTVT.